Following are 21 T cell receptor beta chains from one sample sequenced in a study of cytomegalovirus exposure and HLA in healthy donors. Assay used: immunoSEQ multiplex PCR; TCRdb lists only in-frame clones, some missing. This table holds about 56,000 clones, around 96% found once. Sequenced: PBMCs. The receptors derive from a woman in her late teens or twenties in good health and CMV-seronegative.

This clone was seen only once. The J gene is TRBJ1-2, the V gene TRBV5-1, with 8 bases aligning to TRBD1. The CDR3 contains 14 residues. V trimming: 3 bases; J trimming: 4 bases; junction bases outside the gene matches: 5. CDR1 SGHRS and CDR2 YFSETQ come from the germline V gene. The CDR3 DNA sequence: TGCGCCAGCAGCTATGGGACAGGAGCCTATGGCTACACCTTC. The encoded protein is CASSYGTGAYGYTF.

The chain is built from TRBV5-4 and TRBJ1-2; D is possibly TRBD1 (6 bases). This CDR3 is 13 amino acids long. Germline V gives CDR1 SGHNT, CDR2 YYREEE (reference sequence). V was pared by 4 bases and J by 4 bases, with 11 bases between. The chain's CDR3 is CASSATGAYGYTF. The CDR3, as DNA: TGTGCCAGCAGCGCGACAGGAGCCTATGGCTACACCTTC.

This chain links TRBV6-1 with TRBJ2-2, with 7 bases identical to TRBD2. The germline V gene has CDR1 MNHNS and CDR2 SASEGT. The CDR3 is 14 residues long. With 8 bases clipped from V and 5 bases from J, the junction kept 8 bases outside the gene matches. The CDR3 loop reads CASEAGVHTGELFF. The CDR3, as DNA: TGTGCCAGCGAGGCGGGAGTTCATACCGGGGAGCTGTTTTTT.

This chain links TRBV28 with TRBJ1-1; D is uncertain. Deletions cut 6 bases from V and 9 bases from J, with 14 bases between. Germline V CDR1 and CDR2: MDHEN, SYDVKM. This CDR3 has 12 residues. The CDR3 region is CASRPPGSKAFF. CDR3 bases: TGTGCCAGCAGACCCCCGGGGAGTAAAGCTTTCTTT.

The chain uses TRBV2 and TRBJ1-4; a possible D gene is TRBD1 (6 bases). Looked up from germline, CDR1 is SNHLY and CDR2 is FYNNEI. The CDR3 has 13 amino acids. The V end was cut by 8 bases, the J end by 6 bases, with 13 bases between. CDR3: CASRYREYEKLFF. DNA for the CDR3: TGTGCCAGCCGGTACAGGGAGTATGAAAAACTGTTTTTT.

This chain uses TRBV11-2 with TRBJ2-7, with D perhaps matching TRBD2 (6 bases). V shed 5 bases and J shed 0 bases, with 11 bases lying between them. The CDR3 totals 14 residues. CDR1 is SGHAT and CDR2 is FQNNGV in the germline V gene. This chain's CDR3 is CASSPGLTSYEQYF. CDR3 bases: TGTGCCAGCAGCCCCGGACTAACCTCCTACGAGCAGTACTTC.

The V and J genes are TRBV7-2 and TRBJ1-2, with D possibly matching TRBD1 (5 bases). This CDR3 is 14 amino acids long. Germline V gene sequence: CDR1 SGHTA, CDR2 FQGNSA. The germline V and J ends were trimmed by 5 bases and 4 bases, with 14 bases remaining between them. CDR3 loop: CASSPRQTLYGYTF. CDR3 nucleotide sequence: TGTGCCAGCAGCCCTAGACAGACTCTCTATGGCTACACCTTC.

The V and J genes are TRBV4-1 and TRBJ2-7; a possible D gene is TRBD2 (5 bases). V lost 2 bases and J lost 2, with 7 bases in between. The CDR3 contains 13 residues. CDR1 MGHRA and CDR2 YSYEKL come from the germline V gene. CDR3: CASSQPGTYEQYF. As DNA, the CDR3 is TGCGCCAGCAGCCAACCCGGGACCTACGAGCAGTACTTC.

The chain carries TRBV4-3 and TRBJ2-7; TRBD2 matches 7 bases. Germline V gives CDR1 LGHNA, CDR2 YSLEER. V shed 0 bases, J shed 5 bases, and the junction held 10 bases outside the gene matches. The CDR3 has 16 residues. The CDR3 region has the DNA TGCGCCAGCAGCCAAGATTACTTGCGGGAGTCTGACGAGCAGTACTTC. Residues: CASSQDYLRESDEQYF.

The chain links TRBV9 to TRBJ1-5; the D gene is possibly TRBD1 (5 bases). V was shortened by 4 bases and J by 5 bases, with 13 bases between the two germline ends. This CDR3 region has 14 residues. Germline CDR1 SGDLS, CDR2 YYNGEE. CDR3 nucleotides: TGTGCCAGCAGCCCCCGACAGTCTCATCAGCCCCAGCATTTT. It specifies CASSPRQSHQPQHF. The full variable domain, in which reference TRBV9 and TRBJ1-5 provide the parts outside the CDR3, is DSGVTQTPKHLITATGQRVTLRCSPRSGDLSVYWYQQSLDQGLQFLIQYYNGEERAKGNILERFSAQQFPDLHSELNLSSLELGDSALYFCASSPRQSHQPQHFGDGTRLSIL.

This clone was seen only once. The rearrangement joins TRBV6-1 to TRBJ2-7, with 9 bases fitting TRBD2. With 6 bases clipped from V and 2 bases from J, the junction kept 8 bases outside the gene matches. This CDR3 spans 15 amino acids. From germline, CDR1 is MNHNS and CDR2 SASEGT. Here the CDR3 reads CASSSAGGATYEQYF. The CDR3 DNA reads as TGTGCCAGCAGCTCGGCGGGGGGGGCCACCTACGAGCAGTACTTC.

This clone was seen only once. The chain couples TRBV4-3 to TRBJ2-5, with 7 positions matching TRBD2. This CDR3 region has 13 residues. Germline assignment: CDR1 LGHNA and CDR2 YSLEER. V was pared by 4 bases and J by 7 bases, with 6 bases of the junction left unmatched. In nucleotides, the CDR3 is TGCGCCAGCAGCCCCGGACTAGTTGGGACCCAGTACTTC. It encodes CASSPGLVGTQYF.

The sample holds a few counts of this clone. The chain carries TRBV25-1 and TRBJ1-2; tentative D call: TRBD1 (5 bases). The V gene lost 3 bases and the J gene lost 5 bases, with 10 bases spanning the gap. In germline, CDR1 is MGHDK, CDR2 SYGVNS. The CDR3 contains 13 residues. The CDR3 reads CASSDGGMYGYTF. CDR3 coding DNA: TGTGCCAGCAGTGACGGGGGGATGTATGGCTACACCTTC.

The gene calls are TRBV19 and TRBJ2-1; no firm D call. Germline assignment: CDR1 LNHDA and CDR2 SQIVND (reference sequence). V was shortened by 5 bases and J by 9 bases, with 11 bases between the two germline ends. CDR3 length: 12 residues. CDR3 in DNA: TGTGCCAGTAGTTGGGCAGGTGGTGAGCAGTTCTTC. Its translation is CASSWAGGEQFF.

The gene calls are TRBV27 and TRBJ2-7, with 9 nucleotides matching TRBD1. CDR1 is MNHEY and CDR2 is SMNVEV in the germline V gene (reference sequence). There are 14 residues in the CDR3. J was trimmed by 4 bases and V by 6 bases; bases with no gene match: 7. In DNA form, the CDR3 reads TGTGCCAGCAGCCCGGGACAGGGTGGGTACGAGCAGTACTTC. This gives the protein CASSPGQGGYEQYF.

The chain is built from TRBV15 and TRBJ1-2; no clear D. CDR1 LNHNV and CDR2 YYDKDF come from the germline V gene (reference sequence). With 0 bases removed from V and 8 bases from J, the gap between germline ends came to 10 bases. The CDR3 runs 13 residues. CDR3 loop: CATSRDERRGYTF. The DNA for the CDR3 is TGTGCCACCAGCAGAGATGAACGGCGGGGCTACACCTTC.

The rearrangement uses TRBV11-2 and TRBJ2-7; maybe TRBD2 (6 bases). Looked up from germline, CDR1 is SGHAT and CDR2 is FQNNGV. V was cut by 1 base and J by 2 bases, with 9 bases left in between. This CDR3 region has 14 residues. CDR3: CASSLGGVAYEQYF. The CDR3 nucleotides read TGTGCCAGCAGCTTAGGGGGGGTCGCCTACGAGCAGTACTTC. Filled out from reference TRBV11-2 and TRBJ2-7, the complete variable domain reads EAGVAQSPRYKIIEKRQSVAFWCNPISGHATLYWYQQILGQGPKLLIQFQNNGVVDDSQLPKDRFSAERLKGVDSTLKIQPAKLEDSAVYLCASSLGGVAYEQYFGPGTRLTVT.

The chain has TRBV5-4 and TRBJ2-2, with D tentatively TRBD2 (6 bases). Germline CDR1 is SGHNT and CDR2 is YYREEE (reference sequence). The germline V and J ends were trimmed by 0 bases and 0 bases, with 15 bases remaining between them. This CDR3 region has 18 residues. This CDR3 reads CASSLAGLEGPNTGELFF. CDR3 DNA sequence: TGTGCCAGCAGCTTGGCGGGGTTGGAGGGACCGAACACCGGGGAGCTGTTTTTT.

The V call is TRBV9, the J call TRBJ2-5; 7 nucleotides match TRBD2. Trimming cost V 4 bases and J 8 bases; bases outside gene matches: 11. Germline V gene lookup returns CDR1 SGDLS and CDR2 YYNGEE. CDR3 length: 14 residues. The CDR3 loop reads CASSPAPTSQTQYF. CDR3 DNA sequence: TGTGCCAGCAGCCCGGCCCCGACTAGCCAAACCCAGTACTTC. The full variable domain, its missing parts supplied by reference TRBV9 and TRBJ2-5, is DSGVTQTPKHLITATGQRVTLRCSPRSGDLSVYWYQQSLDQGLQFLIQYYNGEERAKGNILERFSAQQFPDLHSELNLSSLELGDSALYFCASSPAPTSQTQYFGPGTRLLVL.

The genes are TRBV5-4 and TRBJ2-2; D is undetermined. Deletions cut 4 bases from V and 0 bases from J, with 10 bases between. The CDR3 runs to 15 residues. CDR1 SGHNT and CDR2 YYREEE come from the germline V gene (reference sequence). The CDR3 sequence: CASSPRWANTGELFF. CDR3 bases: TGTGCCAGCAGCCCTAGGTGGGCGAACACCGGGGAGCTGTTTTTT.

This chain uses TRBV28 with TRBJ2-5, with D tentatively TRBD1 (6 bases). The V end lost 2 bases, the J end lost 4 bases, and 11 bases lay between the germline ends. The CDR3 sequence is 14 residues long. Germline values: CDR1 MDHEN, CDR2 SYDVKM. CDR3 nucleotide sequence: TGTGCCAGCAGTTTACCCTACAGGGTAGAGACCCAGTACTTC. Protein sequence: CASSLPYRVETQYF.